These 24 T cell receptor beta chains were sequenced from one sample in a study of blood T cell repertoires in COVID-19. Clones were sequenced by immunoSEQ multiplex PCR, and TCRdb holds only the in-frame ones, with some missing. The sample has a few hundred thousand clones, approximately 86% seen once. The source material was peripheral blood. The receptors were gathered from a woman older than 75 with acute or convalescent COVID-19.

This CDR3 is CASSPESEAFF. CDR3 DNA sequence: TGTGCCAGCAGTCCCGAGAGCGAAGCTTTCTTT. The genes are TRBV12-3 or TRBV12-4 and TRBJ1-1; D gene ambiguous. Trimming left V 5 bases short and J 8 bases short, with 9 bases between. The CDR3 has 11 amino acids.

The chain's CDR3 is CASSEALTQGATDTQYF. The CDR3 DNA reads as TGTGCCAGCAGTGAAGCGCTTACGCAGGGGGCCACAGATACGCAGTATTTT. The chain recombines TRBV2 with TRBJ2-3; 8 bases agree with TRBD1. The CDR3 loop spans 17 amino acids. With V trimmed by 0 bases and J by 2 bases, 7 bases remained unmatched. Germline CDR1 is SNHLY and CDR2 is FYNNEI.

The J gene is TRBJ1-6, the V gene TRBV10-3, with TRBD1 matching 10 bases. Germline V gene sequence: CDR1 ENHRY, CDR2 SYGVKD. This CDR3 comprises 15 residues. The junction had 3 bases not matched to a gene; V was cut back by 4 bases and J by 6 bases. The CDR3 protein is CAISGGDRGNSPLHF. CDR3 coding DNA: TGTGCCATCAGTGGGGGGGACAGGGGTAATTCACCCCTCCACTTT.

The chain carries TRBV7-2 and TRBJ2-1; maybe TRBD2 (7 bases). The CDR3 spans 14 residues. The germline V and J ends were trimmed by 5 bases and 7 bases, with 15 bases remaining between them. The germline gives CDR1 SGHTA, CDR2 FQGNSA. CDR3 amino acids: CASSPGRGGNEQFF. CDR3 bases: TGTGCCAGCAGCCCCGGAAGGGGGGGTAATGAGCAGTTCTTC.

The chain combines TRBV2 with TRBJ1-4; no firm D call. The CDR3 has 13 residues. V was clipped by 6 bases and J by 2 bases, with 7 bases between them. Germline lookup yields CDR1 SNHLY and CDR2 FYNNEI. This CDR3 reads CASRRSTNEKLFF. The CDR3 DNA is TGTGCCAGCAGGCGGTCCACTAATGAAAAACTGTTTTTT.

The CDR3 sequence is CASSSSWLRYTEAFF. The CDR3 DNA reads TGTGCCAGCAGCTCCTCGTGGTTGCGGTACACTGAAGCTTTCTTT. The gene calls are TRBV13 and TRBJ1-1, with D unclear. Trimming pared 4 bases from V and 3 bases from J, leaving 15 bases between. CDR3 length: 15 residues. The V gene's germline CDR1 is PRHDT and CDR2 FYEKMQ (reference sequence).

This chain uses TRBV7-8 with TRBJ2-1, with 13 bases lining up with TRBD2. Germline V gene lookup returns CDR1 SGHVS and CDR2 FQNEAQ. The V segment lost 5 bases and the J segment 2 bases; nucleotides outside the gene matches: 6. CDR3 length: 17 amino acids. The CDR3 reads CASSPRTSGGPYNEQFF. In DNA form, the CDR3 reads TGTGCCAGCAGCCCTAGGACTAGCGGGGGTCCCTACAATGAGCAGTTCTTC.

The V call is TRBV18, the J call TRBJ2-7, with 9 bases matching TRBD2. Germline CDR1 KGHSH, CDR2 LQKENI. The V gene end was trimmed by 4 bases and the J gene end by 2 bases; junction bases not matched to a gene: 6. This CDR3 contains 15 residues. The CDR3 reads CASSRERGDTYEQYF. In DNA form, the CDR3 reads TGTGCCAGCTCACGGGAGCGGGGGGACACCTACGAGCAGTACTTC.

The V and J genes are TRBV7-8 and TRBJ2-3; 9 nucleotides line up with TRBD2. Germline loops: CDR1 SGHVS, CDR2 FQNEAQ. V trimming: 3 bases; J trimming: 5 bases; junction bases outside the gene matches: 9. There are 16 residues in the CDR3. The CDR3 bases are TGTGCCAGCAGCTTTAGAGGGCGGGGGGGCGTAGATACGCAGTATTTT. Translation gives CASSFRGRGGVDTQYF.

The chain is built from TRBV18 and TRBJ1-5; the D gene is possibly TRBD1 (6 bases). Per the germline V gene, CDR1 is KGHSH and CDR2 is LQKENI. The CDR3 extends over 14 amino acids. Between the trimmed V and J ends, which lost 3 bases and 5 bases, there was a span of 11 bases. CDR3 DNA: TGTGCCAGCTCACCCTTACAGGGAGATCAGCCCCAGCATTTT. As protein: CASSPLQGDQPQHF.

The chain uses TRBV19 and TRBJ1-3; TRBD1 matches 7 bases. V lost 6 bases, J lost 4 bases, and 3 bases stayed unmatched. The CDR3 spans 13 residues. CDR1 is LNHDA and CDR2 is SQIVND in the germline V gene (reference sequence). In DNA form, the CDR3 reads TGTGCCAGTAGCCGGGACAGAGGAAACACCATATATTTT. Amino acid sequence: CASSRDRGNTIYF.

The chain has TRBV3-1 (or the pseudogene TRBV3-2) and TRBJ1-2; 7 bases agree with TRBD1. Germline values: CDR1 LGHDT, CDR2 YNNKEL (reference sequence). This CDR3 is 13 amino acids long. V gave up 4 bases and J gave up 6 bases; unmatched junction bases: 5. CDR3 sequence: CASSLTTGNGYTF. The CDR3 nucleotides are TGTGCCAGCAGCCTTACGACAGGGAATGGCTACACCTTC.

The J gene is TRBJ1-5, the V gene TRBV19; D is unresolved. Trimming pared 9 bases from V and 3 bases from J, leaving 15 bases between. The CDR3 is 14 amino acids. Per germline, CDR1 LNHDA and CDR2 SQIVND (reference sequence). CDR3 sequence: CASQRHEVNQPQHF. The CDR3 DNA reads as TGTGCCAGCCAGAGACACGAAGTCAATCAGCCCCAGCATTTT.

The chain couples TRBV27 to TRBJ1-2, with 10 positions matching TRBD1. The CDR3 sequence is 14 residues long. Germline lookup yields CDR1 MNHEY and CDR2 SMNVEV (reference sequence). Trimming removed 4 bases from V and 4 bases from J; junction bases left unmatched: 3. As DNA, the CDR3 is TGTGCCAGCAGTTCCGGGACAGGGGTCTATGGCTACACCTTC. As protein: CASSSGTGVYGYTF.

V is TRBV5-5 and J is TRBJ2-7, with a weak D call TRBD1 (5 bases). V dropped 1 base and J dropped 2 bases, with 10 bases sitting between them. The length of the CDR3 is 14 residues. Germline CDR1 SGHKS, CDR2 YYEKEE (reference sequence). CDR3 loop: CASSLQGATYEQYF. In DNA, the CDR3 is TGTGCCAGCAGCTTGCAGGGCGCTACCTACGAGCAGTACTTC.

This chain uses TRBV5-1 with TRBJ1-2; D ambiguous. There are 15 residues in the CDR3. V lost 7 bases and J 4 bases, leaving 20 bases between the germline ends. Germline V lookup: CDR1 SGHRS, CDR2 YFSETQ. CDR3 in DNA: TGCGCCAGCGCGAGGGAAACAGAGGGCATCTATGGCTACACCTTC. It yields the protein CASARETEGIYGYTF.

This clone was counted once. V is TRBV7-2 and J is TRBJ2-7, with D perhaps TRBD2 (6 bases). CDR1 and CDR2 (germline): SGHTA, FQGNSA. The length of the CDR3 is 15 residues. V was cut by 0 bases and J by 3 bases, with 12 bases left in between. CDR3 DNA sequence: TGTGCCAGCAGCTTAGCGGGGGGAATCAGCTACGAGCAGTACTTC. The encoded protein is CASSLAGGISYEQYF.

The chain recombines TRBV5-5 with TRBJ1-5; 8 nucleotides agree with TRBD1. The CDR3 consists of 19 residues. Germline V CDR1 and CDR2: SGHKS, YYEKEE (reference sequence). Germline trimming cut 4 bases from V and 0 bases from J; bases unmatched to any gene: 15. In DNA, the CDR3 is TGTGCCAGCAGCCCCCGACAGGGGATCCCATTTCCTAGCAATCAGCCCCAGCATTTT. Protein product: CASSPRQGIPFPSNQPQHF.

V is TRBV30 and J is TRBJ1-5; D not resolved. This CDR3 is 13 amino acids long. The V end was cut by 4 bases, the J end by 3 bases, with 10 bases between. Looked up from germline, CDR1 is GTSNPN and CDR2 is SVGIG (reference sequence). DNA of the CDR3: TGTGCCTGGACCCCCGGTCCCAATCAGCCCCAGCATTTT. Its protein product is CAWTPGPNQPQHF. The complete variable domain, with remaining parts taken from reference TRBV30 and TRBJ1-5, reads SQTIHQWPATLVQPVGSPLSLECTVEGTSNPNLYWYRQAAGRGLQLLFYSVGIGQISSEVPQNLSASRPQDRQFILSSKKLLLSDSGFYLCAWTPGPNQPQHFGDGTRLSIL.

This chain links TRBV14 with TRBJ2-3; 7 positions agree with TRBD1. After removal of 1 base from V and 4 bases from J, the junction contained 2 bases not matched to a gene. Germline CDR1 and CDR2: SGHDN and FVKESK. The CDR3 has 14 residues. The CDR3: CASSQGQGADTQYF. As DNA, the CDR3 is TGTGCCAGCAGCCAAGGACAGGGCGCAGATACGCAGTATTTT.

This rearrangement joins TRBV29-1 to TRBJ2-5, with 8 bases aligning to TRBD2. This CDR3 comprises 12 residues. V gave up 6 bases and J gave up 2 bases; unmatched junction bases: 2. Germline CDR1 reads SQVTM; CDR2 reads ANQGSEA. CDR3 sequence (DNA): TGCAGCGTCCGGGGGGGACAAGAGACCCAGTACTTC. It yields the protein CSVRGGQETQYF.

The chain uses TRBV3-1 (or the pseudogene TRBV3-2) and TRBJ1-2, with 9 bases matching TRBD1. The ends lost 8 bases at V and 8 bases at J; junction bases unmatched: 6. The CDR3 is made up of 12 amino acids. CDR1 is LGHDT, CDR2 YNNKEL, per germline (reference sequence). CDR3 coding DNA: TGTGCCAGCTCCGGACAGGGGCAAGGCTACACCTTC. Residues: CASSGQGQGYTF.

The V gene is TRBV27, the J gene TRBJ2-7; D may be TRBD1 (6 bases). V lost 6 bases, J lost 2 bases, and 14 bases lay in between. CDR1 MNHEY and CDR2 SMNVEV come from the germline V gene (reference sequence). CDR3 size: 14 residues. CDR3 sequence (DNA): TGTGCCAGCAGCACTCAGGGGTTTCCCTACGAGCAGTACTTC. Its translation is CASSTQGFPYEQYF.

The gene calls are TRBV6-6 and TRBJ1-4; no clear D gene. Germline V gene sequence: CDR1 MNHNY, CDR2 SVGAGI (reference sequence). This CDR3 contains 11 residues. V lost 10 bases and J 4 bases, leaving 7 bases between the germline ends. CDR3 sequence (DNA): TGTGCCATAGGAGTTAATGAAAAACTGTTTTTT. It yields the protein CAIGVNEKLFF.